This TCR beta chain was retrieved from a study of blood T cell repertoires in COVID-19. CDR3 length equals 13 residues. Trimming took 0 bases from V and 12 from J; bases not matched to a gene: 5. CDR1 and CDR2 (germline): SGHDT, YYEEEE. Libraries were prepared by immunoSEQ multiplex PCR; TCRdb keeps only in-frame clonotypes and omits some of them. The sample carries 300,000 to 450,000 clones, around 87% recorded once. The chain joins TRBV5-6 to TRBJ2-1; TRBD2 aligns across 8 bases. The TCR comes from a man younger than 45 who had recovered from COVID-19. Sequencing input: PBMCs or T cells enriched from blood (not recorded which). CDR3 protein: CASSLGTSNRQFF. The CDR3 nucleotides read TGTGCCAGCAGCTTGGGGACTAGCAATAGGCAGTTCTTC.